The 12 T cell receptor beta chains below were found in one sample sequenced in a study of neurological immune-mediated disorders. TCRdb processed the 5' RACE reads anew with MiXCR; each CDR3 protein has one entry. The table has 25,000 to 30,000 distinct CDR3 sequences, around 12% seen once; the top ten hold 7.8%. Sequenced: PBMCs. The receptors originated from a man aged 55 to 70 in good health.

This clonotype has only one observation. One junction end does not reproduce the germline sequence, and a read error may be involved. V usage is TRBV6-1 and J usage is TRBJ2-6; TRBD1 agrees at 7 bases. CDR1 and CDR2 from the germline V gene are MNHNS and SASEGT. CDR3 length: 15 amino acids. The CDR3 DNA follows: TGTGCCAACAGTGACAGGGTGTCTGGGGCCAACGTCCTGACTTTC. The encoded protein is CANSDRVSGANVLTF.

This clonotype was counted a single time. CDR3 loop: CASRATGEAKNIQYF. The CDR3 region has the DNA TGCGCCAGCAGGGCGACAGGGGAAGCCAAAAACATTCAGTACTTC. The J gene is TRBJ2-4, the V gene TRBV10-1; TRBD1 agrees at 8 bases. Germline V gene data show CDR1 as WNHNN and CDR2 as SYGVQD (reference sequence). CDR3 size: 15 residues. V lost 6 bases and J lost 0; bases outside the gene matches: 4.

This clonotype has at least ten counts. The chain couples TRBV12-3 or TRBV12-4 to TRBJ1-6; tentatively, D is TRBD1 (5 bases). Trimming took off 5 bases at V and 7 bases at J, with 12 bases between the two ends. This CDR3 contains 14 residues. CDR3 nucleotide sequence: TGTGCCAGCAGTCGGGGCCTCGGGAATTCACCCCTCCACTTT. Translation: CASSRGLGNSPLHF.

This clonotype was counted ten times or more. V and J are TRBV29-1 and TRBJ2-1; 8 bases are shared with TRBD2. Germline V lookup: CDR1 SQVTM, CDR2 ANQGSEA. This CDR3 contains 13 residues. V shed 7 bases and J 6 bases; nucleotides not matched to a gene: 8. The CDR3 bases are TGCAGCGCCATTAGCGGGGCTTTCAATGAGCAGTTCTTC. This gives the protein CSAISGAFNEQFF.

This clonotype was seen at least ten times. The genes are TRBV29-1 and TRBJ2-5; 8 bases fit TRBD2. The CDR3 consists of 13 residues. The V and J ends lost 3 bases and 4 bases, in that order; junction bases with no gene match: 4. Germline CDR1 and CDR2: SQVTM and ANQGSEA. CDR3 bases: TGCAGCGTTGAGTCTCGGGGGGGAGAGACCCAGTACTTC. Its protein is CSVESRGGETQYF.

At least ten counts were recorded for this clonotype. CDR3 loop: CASSLVVLDRGRESPLHF. The CDR3 nucleotides are TGTGCCAGCAGCTTGGTAGTCCTGGACAGGGGGCGTGAATCACCCCTCCACTTT. The rearrangement links TRBV5-5 to TRBJ1-6; 11 nucleotides line up with TRBD1. The V segment lost 0 bases and the J segment 10 bases; nucleotides outside the gene matches: 12. CDR1 and CDR2 (germline): SGHKS, YYEKEE (reference sequence). The CDR3 spans 18 residues. The entire variable domain, with the rest obtained from reference TRBV5-5 and TRBJ1-6, is as follows: DAGVTQSPTHLIKTRGQQVTLRCSPISGHKSVSWYQQVLGQGPQFIFQYYEKEERGRGNFPDRFSARQFPNYSSELNVNALLLGDSALYLCASSLVVLDRGRESPLHFGNGTRLTVT.

The chain carries TRBV12-3 or TRBV12-4 and TRBJ2-2; possible D gene TRBD1, 6 bases. The CDR3 is 14 amino acids. Trimming removed 6 bases from V and 6 bases from J, with 14 bases in between. The DNA for the CDR3 is TGTGCCAGCAGACAGGGTGTACATGCCGGGGAGCTGTTTTTT. This encodes CASRQGVHAGELFF.

Ten or more counts support this clonotype. The V and J genes are TRBV5-6 and TRBJ2-5; 10 positions match TRBD1. The CDR3 length is 12 residues. The ends lost 3 bases at V and 14 bases at J; junction bases unmatched: 7. The germline V gene encodes CDR1 SGHDT and CDR2 YYEEEE. The CDR3 DNA follows: TGTGCCAGCAGCTCTTACCGGGACAGGGGATACTTC. Its translation: CASSSYRDRGYF.

The CDR3 sequence: CASSYFRPTGELFF. CDR3 coding DNA: TGTGCCAGCAGTTATTTTAGACCCACCGGGGAGCTGTTTTTT. The rearrangement joins TRBV6-2 or TRBV6-3 to TRBJ2-2, with no clear D. This CDR3 spans 14 amino acids. Germline loops: CDR1 MNHEY, CDR2 SVGEGT. Trimming removed 3 bases at V and 4 bases at J, with 9 bases between.

The V gene is TRBV7-2, the J gene TRBJ1-5; TRBD1 aligns across 12 bases. Germline V CDR1 and CDR2: SGHTA, FQGNSA. CDR3 length equals 15 residues. Trimming removed 5 bases from V and 6 bases from J; junction bases left unmatched: 5. The CDR3, as DNA: TGTGCCAGCAGCAGGGGACAGGGGGCTAGTCAGCCCCAGCATTTT. It translates to CASSRGQGASQPQHF.

This clonotype was detected many times. The chain has TRBV29-1 and TRBJ2-7; 9 nucleotides agree with TRBD2. Per the germline V gene, CDR1 is SQVTM and CDR2 is ANQGSEA. The V segment lost 5 bases and the J segment 4 bases; nucleotides outside the gene matches: 6. This CDR3 has 13 amino acids. CDR3 in DNA: TGCAGCGTTCGACTAGCGGAATCTTACGAGCAGTACTTC. It specifies CSVRLAESYEQYF.

This clonotype was detected many times. V usage is TRBV12-3 or TRBV12-4 and J usage is TRBJ1-2; 9 bases align to TRBD1. V gave up 6 bases and J gave up 7 bases; unmatched junction bases: 18. The CDR3 covers 17 residues. DNA for the CDR3: TGTGCCAGCAGCCACACGGACACGGGACAGGGAAGTGGTGGCTACACCTTC. Its translation is CASSHTDTGQGSGGYTF.